The source of this TCR beta chain is a study of shared clonotypes between healthy human individuals. Whole-study findings and limits: Non-shared clonotypes showed lower generation probabilities than clonotypes common to all four donors.

Naive CD4+ cells were CD45RA-selected; the remaining cells were memory. In regard to this clone: The antigen is not known.

V lost 4 bases and J 5 bases, leaving 12 bases between the germline ends. Germline V gene sequence: CDR1 SGHRS, CDR2 YFSETQ. The CDR3 covers 13 residues. Data came from immunoSEQ multiplex PCR; TCRdb stores just in-frame clones and leaves some out. The sample includes roughly 1,100,000 clones, about 75% of them seen just once. The sequence was collected from a man between 18 and 29 years old in good health. The sample taken for sequencing was memory CD4+ T cells sorted from blood. Described subset: CD45RA-negative fraction. The chain has TRBV5-1 and TRBJ1-2; D unclear. The CDR3 here is CASSDGPTYGYTF. The CDR3 region has the DNA TGCGCCAGCAGCGATGGGCCGACGTATGGCTACACCTTC.